Below are 19 T cell receptor beta chains sequenced from a single sample in a study of OX40 agonist ivuxolimab in advanced cancers. TCRdb's copy holds only in-frame clones and misses some; the assay was immunoSEQ multiplex PCR. The sample lists some 50,000 clones; approximately 87% were seen once. The sequences come from CD4+ or CD8+ T cells sorted from blood, collected in a trial of the OX40 agonist ivuxolimab. Source of these receptors: an adult with an advanced solid tumor such as melanoma, head and neck, liver or kidney cancer.

This chain joins TRBV28 and TRBJ1-2, with 8 bases that match TRBD1. Germline CDR1 MDHEN, CDR2 SYDVKM. V lost 1 base to trimming and J lost 8 bases; unmatched junction nucleotides: 6. The CDR3 runs 14 residues. CDR3 nucleotides: TGTGCCAGCAGTTTATCCTCCAGGGGGCGGGGCTACACCTTC. The encoded protein is CASSLSSRGRGYTF.

V gene TRBV7-9 combines with J gene TRBJ1-1; D gene uncertain. Germline CDR1 SEHNR, CDR2 FQNEAQ (reference sequence). V was shortened by 7 bases and J by 3 bases, with 12 bases between the two germline ends. This CDR3 is 13 amino acids long. The DNA of the CDR3 is TGTGCCAGCACAAGGGAGATTGACACTGAAGCTTTCTTT. Protein product: CASTREIDTEAFF.

The CDR3 nucleotides are TGTGCCTGGAGTACCACCTTGGGGCCCCAGCATTTT. The encoded protein is CAWSTTLGPQHF. The chain uses TRBV30 and TRBJ1-5, with D unresolved. CDR3 length: 12 residues. The ends were cut back, 2 bases at V and 9 bases at J, with 11 bases in the middle. Germline assignment: CDR1 GTSNPN and CDR2 SVGIG (reference sequence).

The rearrangement uses TRBV11-2 and TRBJ1-3; 7 bases are shared with TRBD1. Trimming removed 5 bases from V and 4 bases from J; junction bases left unmatched: 5. CDR3 size: 14 residues. Germline values: CDR1 SGHAT, CDR2 FQNNGV. This CDR3 reads CASSPRTGGNTIYF. As DNA, the CDR3 is TGTGCCAGCAGCCCACGGACAGGAGGAAACACCATATATTTT.

The V gene is TRBV2, the J gene TRBJ1-1; D is uncertain. V shed 6 bases and J shed 3 bases, with 8 bases lying between them. This CDR3 has 12 residues. Germline loops: CDR1 SNHLY, CDR2 FYNNEI. The CDR3 loop reads CASSRDYTEAFF. In nucleotides, the CDR3 is TGTGCCAGCAGCCGAGATTACACTGAAGCTTTCTTT.

This clone was seen a few times. This chain joins TRBV4-2 and TRBJ2-7, with 13 nucleotides matching TRBD2. The trim removed 4 bases at V and 4 bases at J, leaving 4 bases unmatched. The germline V gene has CDR1 LGHNA and CDR2 YNFKEQ. The CDR3 loop spans 15 amino acids. The CDR3 sequence is CASSLETSGGYEQYF. The CDR3 nucleotides read TGTGCCAGCAGCCTGGAGACTAGCGGGGGGTACGAGCAGTACTTC.

This rearrangement joins TRBV7-2 to TRBJ2-3; TRBD1 is a possible D gene (5 bases). The V end was cut by 0 bases, the J end by 2 bases, with 6 bases between. In germline, CDR1 is SGHTA, CDR2 FQGNSA. The CDR3 runs 14 residues. For the CDR3, the DNA is TGTGCCAGCAGCTTAGCCAGGGCCACAGATACGCAGTATTTT. This gives the protein CASSLARATDTQYF. Full variable domain (missing parts from reference TRBV7-2 and TRBJ2-3): GAGVSQSPSNKVTEKGKDVELRCDPISGHTALYWYRQSLGQGLEFLIYFQGNSAPDKSGLPSDRFSAERTGGSVSTLTIQRTQQEDSAVYLCASSLARATDTQYFGPGTRLTVL.

This clone was picked up one time. The chain carries TRBV7-9 and TRBJ1-2; D is possibly TRBD1 (5 bases). The CDR3 is 14 residues long. The ends were cut back, 3 bases at V and 2 bases at J, with 10 bases in the middle. Germline V gene lookup returns CDR1 SEHNR and CDR2 FQNEAQ (reference sequence). CDR3 DNA sequence: TGTGCCAGCAGCTTTTCGGGGCCAAACTATGGCTACACCTTC. It encodes CASSFSGPNYGYTF.

This sequence joins TRBV28 and TRBJ1-2; 8 bases match TRBD1. Trimming took 8 bases from V and 2 from J; bases not matched to a gene: 10. The germline CDR1 and CDR2 sequences are MDHEN and SYDVKM. This CDR3 is 15 amino acids long. CDR3 sequence: CASFYGQGRNYGYTF. The DNA for the CDR3 is TGTGCCAGCTTTTATGGACAGGGACGAAACTATGGCTACACCTTC.

This clone was observed a single time. The chain uses TRBV6-6 and TRBJ1-4; D is undetermined. V gave up 6 bases and J gave up 8 bases, with 13 bases separating them. The CDR3 covers 13 residues. Per germline, CDR1 MNHNY and CDR2 SVGAGI (reference sequence). The CDR3 is CASRDGRNEKLFF. DNA of the CDR3: TGTGCCAGCAGGGACGGGAGGAACGAAAAACTGTTTTTT.

The J gene is TRBJ2-5, the V gene TRBV5-4, with a tentative D call TRBD1 (5 bases). Germline CDR1 is SGHNT and CDR2 is YYREEE (reference sequence). The CDR3 has 15 residues. Trimming took 5 bases from V and 0 from J, leaving 14 bases between them. The CDR3 DNA follows: TGTGCCAGCAGTACCCGCAGGGAATACCAAGAGACCCAGTACTTC. Its protein is CASSTRREYQETQYF.

The chain's CDR3 is CASSLARYPLRGNSPLHF. The CDR3 DNA sequence: TGTGCCAGCAGCTTAGCGCGTTATCCCTTAAGGGGTAATTCACCCCTCCACTTT. The rearrangement links TRBV7-9 to TRBJ1-6; D might be TRBD1 (5 bases). CDR3 size: 18 residues. V lost 0 bases to trimming and J lost 6 bases, with 18 bases between them. Germline CDR1 is SEHNR and CDR2 is FQNEAQ (reference sequence).

This chain joins TRBV28 and TRBJ2-7; 10 nucleotides line up with TRBD2. There are 15 residues in the CDR3. Germline values: CDR1 MDHEN, CDR2 SYDVKM. The junction had 5 bases not matched to a gene; V was cut back by 2 bases and J by 4 bases. The CDR3 sequence is CASSLGSGGAYEQYF. The CDR3 DNA is TGTGCCAGCAGTTTAGGGAGCGGGGGGGCTTACGAGCAGTACTTC.

The rearrangement links TRBV5-6 to TRBJ1-2; tentative D call: TRBD1 (5 bases). Germline V gives CDR1 SGHDT, CDR2 YYEEEE. The CDR3 spans 14 residues. V lost 3 bases and J lost 4, with 13 bases in between. The CDR3 DNA follows: TGTGCCAGCAGCTACGTCCAAGGGGCCTATGGCTACACCTTC. Encoded protein: CASSYVQGAYGYTF.

The chain combines TRBV19 with TRBJ1-3; D gene ambiguous. V gave up 5 bases and J gave up 0 bases, with 5 bases separating them. The germline V gene encodes CDR1 LNHDA and CDR2 SQIVND (reference sequence). The CDR3 is 13 amino acids. CDR3 DNA sequence: TGTGCCAGTAGTGGGGTCTCTGGAAACACCATATATTTT. Protein sequence: CASSGVSGNTIYF.

In this sample, this clone turned up a few times. The sample holds other DNA sequences that translate to the same CDR3. J is TRBJ2-1 and V is TRBV29-1; 7 bases align to TRBD2. The V gene's germline CDR1 is SQVTM and CDR2 ANQGSEA. This CDR3 spans 18 amino acids. V shed 1 base and J 1 base; nucleotides not matched to a gene: 13. CDR3 DNA sequence: TGCAGCGTTGAAGGTGGGGGAGGGGCAGGAGGTTCCTACAATGAGCAGTTCTTC. Protein: CSVEGGGGAGGSYNEQFF.

The chain is built from TRBV28 and TRBJ2-2, with a weak D call TRBD1 (6 bases). The germline V and J ends were trimmed by 6 bases and 1 base, with 9 bases remaining between them. There are 14 residues in the CDR3. Germline V CDR1 and CDR2: MDHEN, SYDVKM. The CDR3 region has the DNA TGTGCCAGCAGCCCGGGACAGAACACCGGGGAGCTGTTTTTT. The encoded protein is CASSPGQNTGELFF.

The chain joins TRBV11-1 to TRBJ2-5; the D is unclear. Germline V lookup: CDR1 SGHAT, CDR2 FQDESV (reference sequence). Between the trimmed V and J ends, which lost 3 bases and 1 base, there was a span of 12 bases. The CDR3 sequence is 15 residues long. The CDR3 nucleotides are TGTGCCAGCAGCTTCCGGGCCAACCTCCAAGAGACCCAGTACTTC. The encoded protein is CASSFRANLQETQYF.

The rearrangement joins TRBV6-5 to TRBJ2-7; D is perhaps TRBD2 (7 bases). Per germline, CDR1 MNHEY and CDR2 SVGAGI. The CDR3 runs 16 residues. V was cut by 4 bases and J by 6 bases, with 22 bases left in between. The CDR3 DNA is TGTGCCAGCAGTTTTGGGGGGGGGACACCGTATGGCGAGCAGTACTTC. Translated: CASSFGGGTPYGEQYF.